This T cell receptor beta chain comes out of a study of cytomegalovirus exposure and HLA in healthy donors. The CDR3 contains 16 residues. Germline CDR1 and CDR2: SGHTA and FQGTGA. On this clone: Its specificity is unknown. At one of its ends the junction is not consistent with the germline gene, which may arise from a read error. Additional DNA sequences in this sample encode the identical CDR3.

PCR used 60 Vbeta primers and 13 Jbeta primers. Measured with immunoSEQ multiplex PCR; TCRdb has only the in-frame clones, and not every one. Of 120,000 to 150,000 clones in the sample, roughly two thirds were seen once. Study findings and constraints: Presence/absence analyses treated sequencing depth as roughly uniform across donors. A later analysis reportedly found that, within productive TCRs, an Asian-associated ancestry cluster had fewer N-insertions than the mean observed across the roughly 730 donors. A later analysis reported that several of the most significant clusters appeared to be linked to common viral pathogens, among them Epstein-Barr virus. Later work associated fewer than 20,000 TCR beta sequences with HLA alleles at 0.05 false discovery rate.

This clonotype originated in a human donor in good health. Material: PBMCs. The chain carries TRBV7-3 and TRBJ1-6, with TRBD1 matching over 8 bases. The CDR3 DNA sequence: TGCGCCAGCAGCTTAAACGGAGGACAGGGAGGGTCACCCCTCCACTTT. Protein: CASSLNGGQGGSPLHF.